This TCR beta chain was obtained from a study of cytomegalovirus exposure and HLA in healthy donors. Germline loops: CDR1 SGHAT, CDR2 FQNNGV. This CDR3 spans 14 amino acids. V lost 1 base, J lost 0 bases, and 6 bases lay in between. PCR was performed using 60 Vbeta and 13 Jbeta primers. Libraries were prepared by immunoSEQ multiplex PCR; TCRdb keeps only in-frame clonotypes and omits some of them. The table has about 160,000 clones, roughly 85% seen once. The chain employs TRBV11-2 and TRBJ1-2; D possibly corresponds to TRBD1 (5 bases). Material: PBMCs. The sequence came from a young man in good health and CMV-seropositive. CDR3 protein: CASSLGGANYGYTF. In nucleotides, the CDR3 is TGTGCCAGCAGCTTAGGGGGGGCTAACTATGGCTACACCTTC.